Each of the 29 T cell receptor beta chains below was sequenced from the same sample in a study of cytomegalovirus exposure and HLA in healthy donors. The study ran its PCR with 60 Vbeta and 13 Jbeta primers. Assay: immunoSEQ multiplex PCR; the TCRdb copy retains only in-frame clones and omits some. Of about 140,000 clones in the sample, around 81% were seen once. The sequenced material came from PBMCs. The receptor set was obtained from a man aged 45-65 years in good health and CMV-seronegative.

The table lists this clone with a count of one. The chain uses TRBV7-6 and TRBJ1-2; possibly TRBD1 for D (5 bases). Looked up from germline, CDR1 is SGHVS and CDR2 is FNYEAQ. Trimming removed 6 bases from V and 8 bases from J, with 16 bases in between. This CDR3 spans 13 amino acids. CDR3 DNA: TGTGCCAGCAGTCCGGGACTGAGAGCGGGCTACACCTTC. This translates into CASSPGLRAGYTF.

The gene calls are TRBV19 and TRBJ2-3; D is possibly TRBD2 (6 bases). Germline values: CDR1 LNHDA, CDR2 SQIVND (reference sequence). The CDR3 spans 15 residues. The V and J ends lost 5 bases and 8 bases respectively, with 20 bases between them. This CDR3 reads CASSGRSRRRGTQYF. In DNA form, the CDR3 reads TGTGCCAGTAGTGGACGTTCCCGGAGGAGGGGTACGCAGTATTTT.

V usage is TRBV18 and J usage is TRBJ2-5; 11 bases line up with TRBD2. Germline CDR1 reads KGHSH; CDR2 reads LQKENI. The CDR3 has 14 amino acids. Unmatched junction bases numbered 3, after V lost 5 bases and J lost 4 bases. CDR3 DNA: TGTGCCAGCTCATCTAGCGGGGGGAGAGAGACCCAGTACTTC. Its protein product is CASSSSGGRETQYF.

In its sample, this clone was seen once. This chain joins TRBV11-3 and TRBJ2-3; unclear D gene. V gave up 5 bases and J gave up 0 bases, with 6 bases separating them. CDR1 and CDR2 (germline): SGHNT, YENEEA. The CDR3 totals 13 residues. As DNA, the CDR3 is TGTGCCAGCAGCCAGAGGAGCACAGATACGCAGTATTTT. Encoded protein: CASSQRSTDTQYF. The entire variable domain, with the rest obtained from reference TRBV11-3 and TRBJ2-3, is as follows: EAGVVQSPRYKIIEKKQPVAFWCNPISGHNTLYWYLQNLGQGPELLIRYENEEAVDDSQLPKDRFSAERLKGVDSTLKIQPAELGDSAVYLCASSQRSTDTQYFGPGTRLTVL.

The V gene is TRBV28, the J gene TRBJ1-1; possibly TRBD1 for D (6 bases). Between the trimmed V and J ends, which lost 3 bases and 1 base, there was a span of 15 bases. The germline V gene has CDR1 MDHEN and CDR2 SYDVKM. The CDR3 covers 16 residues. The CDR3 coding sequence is TGTGCCAGCAGTTTGCTCCCCCAGACAGGGAACACTGAAGCTTTCTTT. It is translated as CASSLLPQTGNTEAFF.

The CDR3 loop reads CASAHPSGTGGVGETQYF. As DNA, the CDR3 is TGTGCTAGTGCCCACCCGTCCGGGACAGGGGGCGTCGGAGAGACCCAGTACTTC. The chain joins TRBV12-5 to TRBJ2-5; 12 bases map to TRBD1. After removal of 7 bases from V and 4 bases from J, the junction contained 16 bases not matched to a gene. The CDR3 contains 18 residues. Germline V gene data show CDR1 as LGHNT and CDR2 as FRNRAP.

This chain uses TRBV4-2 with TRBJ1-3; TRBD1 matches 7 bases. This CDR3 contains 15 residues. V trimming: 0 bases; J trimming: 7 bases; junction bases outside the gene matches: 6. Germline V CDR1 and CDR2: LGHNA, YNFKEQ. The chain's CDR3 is CASSQDRGGANTIYF. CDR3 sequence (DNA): TGTGCCAGCAGCCAAGATCGAGGGGGCGCGAACACCATATATTTT.

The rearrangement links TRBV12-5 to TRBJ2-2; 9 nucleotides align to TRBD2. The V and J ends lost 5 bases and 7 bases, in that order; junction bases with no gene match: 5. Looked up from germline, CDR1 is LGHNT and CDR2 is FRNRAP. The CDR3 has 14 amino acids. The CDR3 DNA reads TGTGCTAGTGGTCGTGAGCGGGAGGTCGGGGAGCTGTTTTTT. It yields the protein CASGREREVGELFF.

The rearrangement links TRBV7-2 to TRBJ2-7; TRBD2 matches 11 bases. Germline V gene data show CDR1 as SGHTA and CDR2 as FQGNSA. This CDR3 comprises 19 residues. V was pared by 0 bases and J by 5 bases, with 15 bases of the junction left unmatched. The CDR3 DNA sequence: TGTGCCAGCAGCTTAGCGCTAATTAGCGGGGGGGCCCTAGGCCACGAGCAGTACTTC. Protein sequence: CASSLALISGGALGHEQYF.

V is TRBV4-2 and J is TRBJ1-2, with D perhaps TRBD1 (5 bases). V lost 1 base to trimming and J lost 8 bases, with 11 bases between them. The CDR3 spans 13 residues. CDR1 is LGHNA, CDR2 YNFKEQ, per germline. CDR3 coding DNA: TGTGCCAGCAGCCAAGCGGGGGTAGGAGGCTACACCTTC. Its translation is CASSQAGVGGYTF.

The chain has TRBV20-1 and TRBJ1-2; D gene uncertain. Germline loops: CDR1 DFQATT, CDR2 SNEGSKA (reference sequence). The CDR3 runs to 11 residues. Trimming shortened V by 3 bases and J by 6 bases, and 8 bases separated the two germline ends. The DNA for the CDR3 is TGCAGTGCTAGTGAGGGTAATGGCTACACCTTC. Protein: CSASEGNGYTF.

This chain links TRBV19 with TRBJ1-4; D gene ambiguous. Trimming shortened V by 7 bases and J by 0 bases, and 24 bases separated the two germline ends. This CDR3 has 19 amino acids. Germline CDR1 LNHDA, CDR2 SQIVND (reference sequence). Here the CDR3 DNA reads TGTGCCAGTAACGTATATGGCCCTAGTGGAGTTGCAACTAATGAAAAACTGTTTTTT. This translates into CASNVYGPSGVATNEKLFF.

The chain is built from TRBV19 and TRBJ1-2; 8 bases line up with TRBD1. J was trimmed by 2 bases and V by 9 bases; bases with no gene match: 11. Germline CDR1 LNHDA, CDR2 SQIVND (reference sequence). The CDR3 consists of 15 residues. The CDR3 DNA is TGTGCCAGCATAGGACAGGGCGACTCAAACTATGGCTACACCTTC. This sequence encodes CASIGQGDSNYGYTF.

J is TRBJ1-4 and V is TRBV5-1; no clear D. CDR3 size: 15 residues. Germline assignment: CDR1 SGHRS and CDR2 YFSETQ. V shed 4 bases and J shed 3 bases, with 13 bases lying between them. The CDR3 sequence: CASSDPSGANEKLFF. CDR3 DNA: TGCGCCAGCAGCGACCCCAGCGGAGCTAATGAAAAACTGTTTTTT.

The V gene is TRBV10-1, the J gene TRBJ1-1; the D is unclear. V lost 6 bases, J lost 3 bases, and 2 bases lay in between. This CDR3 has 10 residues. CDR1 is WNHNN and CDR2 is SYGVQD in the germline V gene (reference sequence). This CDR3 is CASSYTEAFF. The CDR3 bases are TGCGCCAGCAGCTACACTGAAGCTTTCTTT.

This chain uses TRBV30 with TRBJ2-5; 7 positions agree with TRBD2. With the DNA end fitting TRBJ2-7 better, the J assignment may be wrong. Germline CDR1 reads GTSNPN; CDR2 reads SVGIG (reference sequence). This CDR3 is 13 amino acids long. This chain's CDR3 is CAWSVRERGEQYF. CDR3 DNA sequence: TGTGCCTGGAGTGTACGGGAGCGGGGCGAGCAGTACTTC.

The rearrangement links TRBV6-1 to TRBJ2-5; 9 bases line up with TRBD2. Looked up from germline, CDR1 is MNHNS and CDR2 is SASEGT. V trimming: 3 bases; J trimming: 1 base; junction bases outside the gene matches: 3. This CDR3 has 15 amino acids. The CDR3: CASSDTSGRQETQYF. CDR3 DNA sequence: TGTGCCAGCAGTGATACTAGCGGGCGCCAAGAGACCCAGTACTTC.

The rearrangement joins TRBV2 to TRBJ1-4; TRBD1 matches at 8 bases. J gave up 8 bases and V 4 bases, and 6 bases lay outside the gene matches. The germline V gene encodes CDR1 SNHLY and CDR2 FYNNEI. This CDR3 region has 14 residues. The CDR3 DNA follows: TGTGCCAGCAGTGTGACAGGGGAGGGGGAAAAACTGTTTTTT. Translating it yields CASSVTGEGEKLFF.

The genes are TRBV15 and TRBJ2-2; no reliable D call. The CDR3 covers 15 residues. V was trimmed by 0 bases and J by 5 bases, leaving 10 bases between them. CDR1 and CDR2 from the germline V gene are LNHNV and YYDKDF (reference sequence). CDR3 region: CATSRDTKTTGELFF. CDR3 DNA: TGTGCCACCAGCAGAGATACGAAGACAACCGGGGAGCTGTTTTTT. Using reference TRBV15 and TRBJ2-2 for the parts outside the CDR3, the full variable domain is DAMVIQNPRYQVTQFGKPVTLSCSQTLNHNVMYWYQQKSSQAPKLLFHYYDKDFNNEADTPDNFQSRRPNTSFCFLDIRSPGLGDTAMYLCATSRDTKTTGELFFGEGSRLTVL.

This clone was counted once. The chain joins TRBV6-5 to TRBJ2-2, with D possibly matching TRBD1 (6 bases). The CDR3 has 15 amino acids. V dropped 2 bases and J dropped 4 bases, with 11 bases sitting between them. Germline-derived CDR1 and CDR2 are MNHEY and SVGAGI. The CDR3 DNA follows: TGTGCCAGCAGTTACAGCACAGGGAGCACCGGGGAGCTGTTTTTT. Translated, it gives CASSYSTGSTGELFF.

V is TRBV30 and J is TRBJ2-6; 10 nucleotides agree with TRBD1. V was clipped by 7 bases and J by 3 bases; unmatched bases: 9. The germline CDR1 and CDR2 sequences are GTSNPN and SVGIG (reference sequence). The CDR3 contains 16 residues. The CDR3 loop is CAYHRDRGRGANVLTF. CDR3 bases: TGTGCCTACCACCGGGACAGGGGTCGTGGGGCCAACGTCCTGACTTTC.

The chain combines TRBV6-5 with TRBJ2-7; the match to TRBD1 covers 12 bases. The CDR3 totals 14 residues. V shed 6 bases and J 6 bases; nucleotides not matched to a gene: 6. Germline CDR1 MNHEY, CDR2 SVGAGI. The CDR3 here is CASRGQGANGEQYF. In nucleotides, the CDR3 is TGTGCCAGCAGGGGACAGGGGGCTAATGGCGAGCAGTACTTC.

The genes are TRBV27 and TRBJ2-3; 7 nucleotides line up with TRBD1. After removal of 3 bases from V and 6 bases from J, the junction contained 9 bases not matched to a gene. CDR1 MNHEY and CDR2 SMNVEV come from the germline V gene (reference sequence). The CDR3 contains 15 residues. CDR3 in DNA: TGTGCCAGCAGTTTTAACAGGGGTATCATCGATACGCAGTATTTT. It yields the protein CASSFNRGIIDTQYF.

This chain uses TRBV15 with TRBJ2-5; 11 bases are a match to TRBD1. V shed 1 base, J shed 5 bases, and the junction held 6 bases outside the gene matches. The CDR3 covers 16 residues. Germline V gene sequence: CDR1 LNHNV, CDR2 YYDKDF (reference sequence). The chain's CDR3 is CATSRAGTGGRETQYF. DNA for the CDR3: TGTGCCACCAGCAGAGCGGGGACAGGGGGAAGGGAGACCCAGTACTTC.

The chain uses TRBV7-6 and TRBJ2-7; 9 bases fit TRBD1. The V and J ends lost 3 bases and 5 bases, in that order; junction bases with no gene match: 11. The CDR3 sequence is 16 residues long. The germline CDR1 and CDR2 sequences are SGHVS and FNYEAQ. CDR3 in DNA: TGTGCCAGCAGCTTCTCCGGGACAGGGTTTTCCAACGAGCAGTACTTC. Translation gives CASSFSGTGFSNEQYF.

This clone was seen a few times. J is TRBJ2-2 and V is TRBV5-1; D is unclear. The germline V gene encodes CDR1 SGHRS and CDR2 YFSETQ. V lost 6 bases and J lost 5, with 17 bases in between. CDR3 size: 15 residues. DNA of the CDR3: TGCGCCAGCAACCCCGGCGGCCTCGCAACCGGGGAGCTGTTTTTT. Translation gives CASNPGGLATGELFF.

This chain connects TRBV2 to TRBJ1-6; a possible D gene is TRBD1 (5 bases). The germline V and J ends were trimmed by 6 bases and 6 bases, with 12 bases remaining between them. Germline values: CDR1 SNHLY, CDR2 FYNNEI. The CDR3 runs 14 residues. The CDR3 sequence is CASRPTVLNSPLHF. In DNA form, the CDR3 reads TGTGCCAGCAGGCCGACAGTGCTTAATTCACCCCTCCACTTT.

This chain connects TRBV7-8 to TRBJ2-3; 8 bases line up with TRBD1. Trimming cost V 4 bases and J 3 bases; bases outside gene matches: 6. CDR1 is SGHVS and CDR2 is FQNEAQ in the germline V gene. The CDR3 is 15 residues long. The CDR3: CASSSRTGMTDTQYF. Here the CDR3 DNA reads TGTGCCAGCAGCTCCCGGACAGGGATGACAGATACGCAGTATTTT.

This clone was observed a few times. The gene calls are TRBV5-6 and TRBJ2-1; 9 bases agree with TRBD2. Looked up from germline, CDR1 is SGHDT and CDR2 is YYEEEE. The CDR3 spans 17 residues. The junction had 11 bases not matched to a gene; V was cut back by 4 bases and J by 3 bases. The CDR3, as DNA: TGTGCCAGCAGCCCATGGACTAGCGAGTCCATCTACAATGAGCAGTTCTTC. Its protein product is CASSPWTSESIYNEQFF.